This record covers a single TCR beta chain. Its cognate antigen has yet to be identified. Base quality data are lacking; no much larger clone is found one base away. The sample originates from a study of vaccination and CD4 T cells after COVID-19 (dated by TCRdb to 2021 to 2024). Regarding the complete study: Convalescent patients had a positive SARS-CoV-2 result on nasal swab PCR, and of these patients, fewer than ten had mild disease and one had severe disease. The convalescent cohort included six males and four females, with two Hispanic individuals, seven Caucasians, two Asians and one multiracial person. Participants received two doses of either the Pfizer-BioNTech BNT162b2 vaccine (n=8) or the Moderna mRNA-1273 vaccine (n=2). Post-COVID blood samples from convalescent patients were collected a median of roughly 100 days after diagnosis, with a range of roughly 30 to 170 days. Post-vaccine blood samples were obtained a median of around 74 days after the second vaccine dose, with a range of 14 to 241 days. A few convalescent patients were sampled both early after vaccination (day 14) and late after vaccination (days 161 to 241). Overlapping spike peptide pools from SARS-CoV-2 and from the common cold coronaviruses HCoV-NL63, HCoV-OC43 and HCoV-229E were used as culture stimuli. In control cultures, a CEFX viral epitope pool was used as positive control, an HIV-1 Nef peptide pool was used as negative control, or no peptide was added. In more than eight COVID-19 convalescent patients and a few infection-naive healthy vaccine recipients, researchers compared the spike-specific CD4+ TCR repertoire from before mRNA vaccination with the repertoire from after.

Library prep was done by PCR. DNA from cultured CD4+ T cells underwent TCR sequencing with the Oncomine TCR Beta short-read assay at the Johns Hopkins FTIC core. The QIAamp micro DNA kit was used to extract genomic DNA from the cultured CD4+ T cells. Oncomine TCR Beta libraries from cultured CD4+ T cells were pooled using unique dual indexes and sequenced on an Illumina iSeq 100. In the original analysis: Non-productive sequences were removed, and CDR3s not starting with C, not ending with F or W, or shorter than 7 amino acids were discarded. Antigen-specific clonotypes were identified with the MANAFEST web application by comparing peptide-stimulated wells with reference and other culture wells. To be called positive, a clone needed an FDR below 0.05, an odds ratio above 5, and a productive frequency above 0.1% in at least two of three replicate wells. Clonotypes that were significantly expanded in both SARS-CoV-2 spike wells and at least one common cold coronavirus spike condition were defined as cross-reactive. Using R version 3.6.1, CDR3 homology was evaluated through Levenshtein distances (stringdist) along with unrooted phylogenetic trees (ape). The public reads were quality trimmed at Q25 with fastp and then assembled into clones with MiXCR by TCRdb, keeping productive beta chains. Rows with one shared CDR3 protein collapse into an entry with the most common genes and DNA. TCRdb, rather than the study authors, made the V and J calls. The sample table lists over 15,000 distinct CDR3 sequences, 44% of them with a count of one. 17% of the sample goes to the ten largest clones.

In light of the paper, this sample's time point label describes: late sampling 161 to 241 days after vaccination in a few convalescent patients. The treatment or condition label, as the study defines it: roughly ten-day PBMC culture with coronavirus spike peptide pools or control peptides (ViraFEST assay). The study used the ViraFEST assay, which expanded antigen-specific T cells with peptide pools and then identified expanded clonotypes by TCR sequencing. The convalescent patients' positive SARS-CoV-2 PCR tests were from March to December 2020, which was before the Alpha, Beta and Delta variants emerged in the United States. PBMCs were cultured at around 2.2 million per well in IMDM supplemented with roughly 5% human AB serum and 9.5 to 10 IU/ml IL-2, with about 9 ug/ml peptide pools added. Half of the culture medium was replaced with fresh IL-2-containing medium on days 3 and 7. After approximately 10 days of culture, CD4+ T cells were isolated by negative selection using the EasySep CD4+ T cell isolation kit. Ficoll-Paque Plus gradient centrifugation was used to isolate PBMCs from whole blood, and the isolated PBMCs were then either used fresh or cryopreserved at -140C. Culture conditions were generally each tested in triplicate wells.

On the study overall, not on this receptor specifically: Of the vaccine-specific clones found in convalescent patients, nearly all (304 of 307) were mono-reactive for SARS-CoV-2 spike instead of being cross-reactive with common cold coronaviruses. The study included relatively few convalescent patients and did not analyze early timepoints after natural infection. Among the post-vaccine SARS-CoV-2-reactive clones in convalescent patients, a median 86.3% showed up only after vaccination, which suggests vaccine-specific priming. The median count of SARS-CoV-2-reactive clonotypes went up from about 23 after infection to 38 after vaccination, although the change was not significant.

The germline V gene yields LGHNA for CDR1 and YSLEER for CDR2. V is clipped by 0 bases and J by 0 bases, and the sequence between their germline boundaries is 17 bases long. Inclusive of the bounding cysteine and phenylalanine, the CDR3 is 18 residues long. Only CDR3 DNA remains: 54 bases, in frame from the first base. The sequence derives from a human donor who had recovered from COVID-19. The chain is assembled from TRBV4-3 and TRBJ2-5; the D segment might be TRBD1 or TRBD2, since each matches 5 bases. The sequenced sample was CD4+ T cells from blood, cultured in vitro, obtained about 7 months after SARS-CoV-2 vaccination. The CDR3 here reads CASSQDRGFWGYQETQYF. Read as DNA, the sequence is TGCGCCAGCAGCCAAGATCGGGGATTTTGGGGGTACCAAGAGACCCAGTACTTC.